The present entry profiles one T cell receptor beta chain with its context. Synthetic analogs of TCR templates were spiked into every PCR. Produced via immunoSEQ multiplex PCR; TCRdb's table is partial and in-frame only. The sample shows about 40,000 clones, 80% to 90% of them seen only once. This sample stems from a study of PD-L1 blockade in urothelial cancer. CDR1 LNHDA and CDR2 SQIVND come from the germline V gene (reference sequence). CDR3 size: 14 residues. Unmatched junction bases numbered 2, after V lost 7 bases and J lost 0 bases. Sample time point: peripheral blood 6 weeks after treatment start.

This TCR derives from a man aged 55 to 70 with urothelial cancer. The chain has TRBV19 and TRBJ1-5, with TRBD1 matching over 8 bases. Material: PBMCs, obtained around atezolizumab (anti-PD-L1) treatment. The CDR3 is CASKGQDSNQPQHF. The CDR3 DNA is TGTGCCAGTAAGGGACAGGATAGCAATCAGCCCCAGCATTTT.